The 21 T cell receptor beta chains given below trace back to one sample, sequenced in a study of molecular identifiers for immune sequencing clone quantification listed by TCRdb under 2018. The method behind the library was PCR. These reads were obtained on a NextSeq 500. TCRdb itself trimmed the public reads at Q25 with fastp, ran MiXCR and retained productive beta chains. Duplicate CDR3 protein sequences are folded into a single record with the most common DNA and genes. This sample comprises hundreds of thousands of distinct CDR3 sequences, roughly a quarter of them detected only once. The ten largest make up roughly 0.7% of the sample. What was sequenced was naive CD8+ T cells from blood, with Jurkat cell RNA spiked in. Sample cell subset or site, as interpreted from the label and publication: FACS-sorted CD8+CD4-CCR7+CD45RA+ naive T cells. The receptors derive from a human donor in good health. Some libraries in this study had Jurkat cell RNA spiked in.

This clonotype was recorded at least ten times. The CDR3 sequence: CASSEDRDQETQYF. The CDR3, as DNA: TGTGCCAGCTCAGAGGACAGGGACCAAGAGACCCAGTACTTC. This chain joins TRBV18 and TRBJ2-5; the match to TRBD1 covers 8 bases. CDR3 length: 14 amino acids. Germline trimming cut 5 bases from V and 0 bases from J; bases unmatched to any gene: 2. Germline V lookup: CDR1 KGHSH, CDR2 LQKENI.

The V and J genes are TRBV9 and TRBJ1-1; 11 nucleotides line up with TRBD1. Germline trimming cut 2 bases from V and 6 bases from J; bases unmatched to any gene: 6. CDR3 size: 15 residues. Germline values: CDR1 SGDLS, CDR2 YYNGEE. CDR3 protein: CASSVGTGGIAEAFF. The CDR3, as DNA: TGTGCCAGCAGCGTGGGGACAGGGGGAATCGCTGAAGCTTTCTTT.

This clonotype was recorded at least ten times. This sequence joins TRBV6-2 or TRBV6-3 and TRBJ1-1, with a possible D match to TRBD1 (5 bases). In germline, CDR1 is MNHEY, CDR2 SVGEGT. V was trimmed by 10 bases and J by 8 bases, leaving 26 bases between them. This CDR3 contains 15 residues. The CDR3 nucleotides are TGTGCCACCGACAGAATCTTGAGGGGACCTGCCGAAGCTTTCTTT. It yields the protein CATDRILRGPAEAFF.

Details on this clonotype: A clone one base away is much larger, so this may be a read error. The chain recombines TRBV5-1 with TRBJ2-7; either TRBD1 or TRBD2 may fit D (5 bases each). This CDR3 region has 13 residues. V shed 0 bases and J shed 9 bases, with 13 bases lying between them. Looked up from germline, CDR1 is SGHRS and CDR2 is YFSETQ. CDR3 in DNA: TGCGCCAGCAGCTTGGAGCTAGCTGGGGGGCAGTACTTC. Translation: CASSLELAGGQYF.

This clonotype was seen a few times. V usage is TRBV4-3 and J usage is TRBJ2-2; D possibly matches TRBD1 or TRBD2 (5 bases each). Per germline, CDR1 LGHNA and CDR2 YSLEER. V gave up 0 bases and J gave up 0 bases, with 11 bases separating them. The CDR3 is 17 amino acids. CDR3 residues: CASSQDAGRANTGELFF. CDR3 nucleotide sequence: TGCGCCAGCAGCCAAGATGCGGGCAGGGCGAACACCGGGGAGCTGTTTTTT.

The chain uses TRBV7-2 and TRBJ2-7; 7 positions match TRBD2. The ends lost 3 bases at V and 0 bases at J; junction bases unmatched: 5. Germline assignment: CDR1 SGHTA and CDR2 FQGNSA. CDR3 length equals 15 residues. The CDR3, as DNA: TGTGCCAGCAGCTTCGAAACTAGCGACTCCTACGAGCAGTACTTC. This sequence encodes CASSFETSDSYEQYF.

In its sample, this clonotype was seen many times. V and J are TRBV5-1 and TRBJ1-1, with a tentative D call TRBD1 (6 bases). This CDR3 is built from 13 residues. Germline V gene sequence: CDR1 SGHRS, CDR2 YFSETQ. V was shortened by 4 bases and J by 3 bases, with 10 bases between the two germline ends. DNA for the CDR3: TGCGCCAGCAGCGCAACAGGGTACACTGAAGCTTTCTTT. Encoded protein: CASSATGYTEAFF.

This clonotype was counted ten times or more. This chain joins TRBV9 and TRBJ2-2, with D perhaps TRBD1 (6 bases). The CDR3 spans 14 residues. Trimming left V 3 bases short and J 1 base short, with 7 bases between. Germline V CDR1 and CDR2: SGDLS, YYNGEE. CDR3 sequence: CASSAQGNTGELFF. In DNA, the CDR3 is TGTGCCAGCAGCGCACAGGGGAACACCGGGGAGCTGTTTTTT.

The rearrangement joins TRBV4-3 to TRBJ2-1, with 14 bases aligning to TRBD2. CDR1 is LGHNA and CDR2 is YSLEER in the germline V gene. Trimming took 0 bases from V and 6 from J; bases not matched to a gene: 7. This CDR3 region has 18 residues. CDR3 coding DNA: TGCGCCAGCAGCCAAGATCGAGGACTAGCGGGAGGAGGCAATGAGCAGTTCTTC. Translating it yields CASSQDRGLAGGGNEQFF.

The chain couples TRBV29-1 to TRBJ2-7; TRBD2 matches 10 bases. V dropped 5 bases and J dropped 0; count of bases not matched to a gene: 1. CDR1 and CDR2 from the germline V gene are SQVTM and ANQGSEA. This CDR3 has 13 amino acids. The CDR3 DNA follows: TGCAGCGTTCTAGCGGGAGACTCCTACGAGCAGTACTTC. This codes for CSVLAGDSYEQYF.

In its sample, this clonotype was seen a few times. The genes are TRBV20-1 and TRBJ1-4; no definite D call. V dropped 0 bases and J dropped 2 bases, with 7 bases sitting between them. Germline CDR1 reads DFQATT; CDR2 reads SNEGSKA (reference sequence). The CDR3 consists of 14 residues. DNA for the CDR3: TGCAGTGCTAGAGAAGACGCGACTAATGAAAAACTGTTTTTT. It codes for CSAREDATNEKLFF.

This clonotype was found many times. This chain links TRBV7-9 with TRBJ2-2; possible D gene TRBD1, 6 bases. Per germline, CDR1 SEHNR and CDR2 FQNEAQ (reference sequence). V was shortened by 3 bases and J by 0 bases, with 14 bases between the two germline ends. This CDR3 comprises 17 residues. The CDR3 sequence is CASSLPTTGANTGELFF. For the CDR3, the DNA is TGTGCCAGCAGCTTGCCAACGACAGGAGCGAACACCGGGGAGCTGTTTTTT.

The sample holds a few counts of this clonotype. The chain links TRBV27 to TRBJ1-5, with D possibly TRBD1 on 6 matching bases. With 2 bases removed from V and 6 bases from J, the gap between germline ends came to 11 bases. The CDR3 covers 14 residues. Looked up from germline, CDR1 is MNHEY and CDR2 is SMNVEV (reference sequence). Here the CDR3 reads CASSLNGGFQPQHF. The DNA for the CDR3 is TGTGCCAGCAGTTTAAACGGGGGCTTTCAGCCCCAGCATTTT.

This clonotype appeared many times. The chain combines TRBV20-1 with TRBJ2-7, with D possibly being TRBD2 (6 bases). This CDR3 spans 14 amino acids. Trimming left V 1 base short and J 4 bases short, with 14 bases between. Germline CDR1 and CDR2: DFQATT and SNEGSKA (reference sequence). CDR3 residues: CSARGLRLGYEQYF. Written as DNA, the CDR3 is TGCAGTGCTAGAGGGCTCCGACTAGGGTACGAGCAGTACTTC.

This clonotype was picked up many times. The chain has TRBV7-9 and TRBJ1-1; no clear D. Germline-derived CDR1 and CDR2 are SEHNR and FQNEAQ (reference sequence). The CDR3 is 13 residues long. Between the trimmed V and J ends, which lost 5 bases and 6 bases, there was a span of 13 bases. For the CDR3, the DNA is TGTGCCAGCAGCCTAGGTCTGAGCCCTGAAGCTTTCTTT. Encoded protein: CASSLGLSPEAFF.

This clonotype has a handful of counts. A read error may produce the germline difference seen at one junction end. Here the CDR3 DNA reads TGTGCCAGCAGTGAAGCAAAAGGCTACCATGAGCAGTTCTTC. Protein sequence: CASSEAKGYHEQFF. The V and J genes are TRBV2 and TRBJ2-1; D is unresolved. The length of the CDR3 is 14 residues. Germline V gene data show CDR1 as SNHLY and CDR2 as FYNNEI.

This clonotype was observed many times. The J gene is TRBJ2-3, the V gene TRBV12-5; D unclear. CDR3 length: 15 amino acids. Trimming took off 2 bases at V and 4 bases at J, with 13 bases between the two ends. Germline CDR1 reads LGHNT; CDR2 reads FRNRAP. CDR3 sequence: CASGLSTETADTQYF. CDR3 nucleotide sequence: TGTGCTAGTGGTTTGAGCACGGAAACCGCAGATACGCAGTATTTT.

This clonotype was seen many times. The rearrangement joins TRBV29-1 to TRBJ1-4; D perhaps matches TRBD1 (6 bases). Germline CDR1 SQVTM, CDR2 ANQGSEA. The CDR3 contains 15 residues. V was trimmed by 3 bases and J by 5 bases, leaving 16 bases between them. The chain's CDR3 is CSVEQTGATNEKLFF. The CDR3 nucleotides read TGCAGCGTTGAGCAGACGGGGGCTACAAATGAAAAACTGTTTTTT.

This clonotype was counted ten times or more. This sequence joins TRBV24-1 and TRBJ2-2; no reliable D call. Germline CDR1 is KGHDR and CDR2 is SFDVKD. The CDR3 spans 13 residues. Trimming took off 9 bases at V and 1 base at J, with 8 bases between the two ends. The CDR3 DNA reads as TGTGCCACCGGACCTAGGAACACCGGGGAGCTGTTTTTT. This translates into CATGPRNTGELFF.

This clonotype was recorded at least ten times. The V call is TRBV5-1, the J call TRBJ2-2; the D gene could be TRBD1 or TRBD2 (5 bases each). Germline CDR1 is SGHRS and CDR2 is YFSETQ. The length of the CDR3 is 17 residues. Trimming took off 4 bases at V and 0 bases at J, with 16 bases between the two ends. The CDR3 region has the DNA TGCGCCAGCAGCCTTCACGGGACGTTTGCGAACACCGGGGAGCTGTTTTTT. Translation gives CASSLHGTFANTGELFF. Complete variable domain (other parts from reference TRBV5-1 and TRBJ2-2): KAGVTQTPRYLIKTRGQQVTLSCSPISGHRSVSWYQQTPGQGLQFLFEYFSETQRNKGNFPGRFSGRQFSNSRSEMNVSTLELGDSALYLCASSLHGTFANTGELFFGEGSRLTVL.

This chain uses TRBV19 with TRBJ1-5; D is unclear. The V end was cut by 9 bases, the J end by 0 bases, with 9 bases between. The CDR3 length is 13 residues. Looked up from germline, CDR1 is LNHDA and CDR2 is SQIVND (reference sequence). The CDR3 bases are TGTGCCAGCACATCTTATAGCAATCAGCCCCAGCATTTT. This translates into CASTSYSNQPQHF.